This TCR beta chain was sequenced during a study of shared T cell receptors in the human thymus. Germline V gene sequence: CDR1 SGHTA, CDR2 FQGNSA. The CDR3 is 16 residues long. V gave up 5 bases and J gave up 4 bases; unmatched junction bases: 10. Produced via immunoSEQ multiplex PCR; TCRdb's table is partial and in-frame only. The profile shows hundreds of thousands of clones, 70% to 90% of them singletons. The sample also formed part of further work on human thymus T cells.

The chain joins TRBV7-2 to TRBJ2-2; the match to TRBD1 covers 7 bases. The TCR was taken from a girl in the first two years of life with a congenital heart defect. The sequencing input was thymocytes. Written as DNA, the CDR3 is TGTGCCAGCAGCCCGGACGGGACAGCCGGCACCGGGGAGCTGTTTTTT. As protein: CASSPDGTAGTGELFF.